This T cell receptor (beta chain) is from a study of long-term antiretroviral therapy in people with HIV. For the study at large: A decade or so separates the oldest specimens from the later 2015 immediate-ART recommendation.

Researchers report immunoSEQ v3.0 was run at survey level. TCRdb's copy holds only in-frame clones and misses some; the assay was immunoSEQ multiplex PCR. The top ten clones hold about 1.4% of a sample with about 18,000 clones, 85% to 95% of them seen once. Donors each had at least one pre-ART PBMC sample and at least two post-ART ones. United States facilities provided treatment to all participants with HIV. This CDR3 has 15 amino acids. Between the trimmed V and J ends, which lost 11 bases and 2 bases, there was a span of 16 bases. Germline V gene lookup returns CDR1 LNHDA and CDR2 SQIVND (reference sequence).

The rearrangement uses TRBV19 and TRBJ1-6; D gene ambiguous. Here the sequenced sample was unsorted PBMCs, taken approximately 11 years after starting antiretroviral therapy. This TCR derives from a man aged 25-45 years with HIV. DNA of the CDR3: TGTGCCCCTCAGGAGGGAGGCCCCTATAATTCACCCCTCCACTTT. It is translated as CAPQEGGPYNSPLHF.